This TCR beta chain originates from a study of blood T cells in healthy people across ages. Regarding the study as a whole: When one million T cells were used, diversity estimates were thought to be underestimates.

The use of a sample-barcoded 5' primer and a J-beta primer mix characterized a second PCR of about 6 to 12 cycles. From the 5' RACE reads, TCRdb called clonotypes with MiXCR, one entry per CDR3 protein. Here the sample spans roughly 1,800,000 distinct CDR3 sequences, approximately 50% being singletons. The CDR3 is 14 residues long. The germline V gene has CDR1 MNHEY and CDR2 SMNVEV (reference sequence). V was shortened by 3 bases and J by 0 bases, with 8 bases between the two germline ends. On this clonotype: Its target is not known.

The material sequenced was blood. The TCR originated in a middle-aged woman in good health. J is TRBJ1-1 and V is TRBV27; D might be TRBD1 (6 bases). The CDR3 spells CASSFQGMNTEAFF. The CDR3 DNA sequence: TGTGCCAGCAGTTTCCAGGGGATGAACACTGAAGCTTTCTTT.